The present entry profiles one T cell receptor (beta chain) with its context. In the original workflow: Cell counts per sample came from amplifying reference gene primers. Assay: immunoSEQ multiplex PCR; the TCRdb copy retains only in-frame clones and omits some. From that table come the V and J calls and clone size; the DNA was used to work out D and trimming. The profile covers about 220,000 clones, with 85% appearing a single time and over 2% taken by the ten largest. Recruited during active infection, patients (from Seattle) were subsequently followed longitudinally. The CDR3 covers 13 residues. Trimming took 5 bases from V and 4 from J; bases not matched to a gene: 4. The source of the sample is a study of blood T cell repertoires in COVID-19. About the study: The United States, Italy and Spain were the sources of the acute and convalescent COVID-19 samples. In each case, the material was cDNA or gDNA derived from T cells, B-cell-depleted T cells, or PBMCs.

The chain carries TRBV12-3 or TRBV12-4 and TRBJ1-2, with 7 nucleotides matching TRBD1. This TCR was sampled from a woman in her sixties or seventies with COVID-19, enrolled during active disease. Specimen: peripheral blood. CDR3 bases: TGTGCCAGCAGTCCCACAGGGGCCTATGGCTACACCTTC. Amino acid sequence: CASSPTGAYGYTF.